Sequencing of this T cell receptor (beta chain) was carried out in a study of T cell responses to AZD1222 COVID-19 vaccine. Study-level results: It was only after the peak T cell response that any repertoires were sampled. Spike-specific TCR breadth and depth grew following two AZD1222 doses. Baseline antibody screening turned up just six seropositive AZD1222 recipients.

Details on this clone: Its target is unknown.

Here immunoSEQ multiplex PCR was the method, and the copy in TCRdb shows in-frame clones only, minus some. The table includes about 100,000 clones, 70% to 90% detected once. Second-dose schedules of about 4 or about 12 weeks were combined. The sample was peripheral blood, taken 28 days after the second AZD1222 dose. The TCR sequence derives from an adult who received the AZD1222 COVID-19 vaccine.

Here the CDR3 reads CSVPSGAYGYTF. CDR3 coding DNA: TGCAGCGTTCCCTCGGGGGCCTATGGCTACACCTTC. The V gene is TRBV29-1, the J gene TRBJ1-2; maybe TRBD1 (6 bases). V lost 5 bases, J lost 4 bases, and 11 bases lay in between. From germline, CDR1 is SQVTM and CDR2 ANQGSEA. The CDR3 loop spans 12 amino acids.